This paragraph reports one T cell receptor (beta chain). These data are taken from a study of regulatory T cells in long-lasting Graves disease. Germline V gene lookup returns CDR1 DFQATT and CDR2 SNEGSKA (reference sequence). This CDR3 spans 15 amino acids. The trim removed 6 bases at V and 4 bases at J, leaving 11 bases unmatched. Indicated time point: newly diagnosed GD, antithyroid drugs for less than 3 months. Preparation of the TCR library used RNA extracted from PBMCs. Construction of the TCR beta libraries employed iRepertoire HTBI primers in conjunction with Arm-PCR of CDR3 regions. TCRdb processed the multiplex PCR reads anew with MiXCR; each CDR3 protein has one entry. This table holds 450,000 to 600,000 distinct CDR3 sequences, 16% found once. The same sample was also studied in work on T cells in Graves' hyperthyroidism and ophthalmopathy. In that study: Every diagnosis used clinical symptoms, serum thyroxine and TRAb, thyroid ultrasound and orbital computed tomography.

The rearrangement links TRBV20-1 to TRBJ2-3, with 9 bases identical to TRBD2. This specimen was peripheral blood mononuclear cells (PBMCs), taken at new diagnosis, from a patient treated with antithyroid drugs. The source is a man aged 35 to 55 with Graves disease. The CDR3 DNA reads TGCAGTGCCCCAGAGGTAGCGGGAGTCGCAGATACGCAGTATTTT. Encoded protein: CSAPEVAGVADTQYF.